The clone carrying this TCR beta chain was seen a few times. The antigen is not known. The sample comes from a study of long-term antiretroviral therapy in people with HIV. This was the immunoSEQ v3.0 assay at survey level. Sequencing was performed with immunoSEQ multiplex PCR; in TCRdb, only in-frame clones are kept and a portion is missing. The data contain tens of thousands of clones, 85% to 90% of them singletons. Treatment for every participant with HIV took place in the United States. Overall study findings and caveats: CDR3 lengths in HIV samples spanned a narrower range than controls. All time points showed a repertoire dominated by clones expanded before ART. Subsequent to ART, diversity was augmented yet persisted below that of transplant donor controls.

CDR1 and CDR2 (germline): SGHTA, FQGNSA. V lost 2 bases to trimming and J lost 5 bases, with 6 bases between them. The CDR3 runs 12 residues. The V and J genes are TRBV7-2 and TRBJ1-2, with unresolved D. The sample was unsorted PBMCs, taken more than 2.6 years after starting antiretroviral therapy. The clonotype comes from a man aged 35 to 55 with HIV. CDR3 coding DNA: TGTGCCAGCAGCTTACCGCAATATGGCTACACCTTC. Translating it yields CASSLPQYGYTF.